Sequencing of this TCR beta chain was carried out in a study of blood T cell repertoires in COVID-19 (TCRdb year 2020). In terms of the full investigation: The collaborator samples originated in the United States, Italy and Spain and spanned the acute and convalescent phases of COVID-19. Where available, HLA class I and class II types were obtained from metadata supplied by the sample provider rather than from assay-based typing. The repertoires were made available in a free public database intended to serve as a resource for research on the immune response to SARS-CoV-2. The dataset comprised deeply sampled blood TCRbeta repertoires from subjects exposed to, actively infected with, or recovered from COVID-19. Samples came from the ongoing ImmuneRACE study (first 160 participants) plus 1,254 subjects from 6 global collaborators. The prospective study material was composed of cDNA or gDNA derived from T cells, B-cell-depleted T cells, or PBMCs. Nearly every sample came with metadata listing a de-identified subject ID, COVID-19 status, age in years and sex.

The immunoSEQ Assay, a bias-controlled multiplex PCR, was used to amplify TCRbeta CDR3 regions from genomic DNA. In the paper's pipeline: The number of nucleated cells in each sample was estimated from the amplification of reference gene primers within the assay. Sequence reads were collapsed and filtered to measure the absolute abundance of every unique TCRbeta CDR3 rearrangement. Productive Simpson clonality was computed per sample as the square root of Simpson's diversity index over productive rearrangements. TCRdb carries this immuneACCESS record with in-frame sequences only. Its versions omit some clonotypes, under half of them owing to an unresolved V gene in the studies checked, with the rest unexplained. The V and J calls and clone size come from that table; D and trimming were worked out from the DNA. This sample comprises some 130,000 clones, around 83% of them detected only once. The ten largest clones capture roughly 4.5% of the sample.

The paper's findings and limits, for the study overall: The amount of clinical and demographic metadata varied by source and participant and was provided uncurated.

The collaborating institutions used their own protocols to collect whole blood in K2EDTA tubes. For TCRbeta analysis, collaborators shipped samples as frozen whole blood, isolated PBMCs, or DNA extracted from either of those sample types. Worth noting for this clone: No antigen is known for it. It has no much larger one-base neighbor in the sample; base qualities were not kept.

The TCR was taken from a human donor in a cohort sampled during active COVID-19. Sequenced input: peripheral blood.

In nucleotide form, the sequence is TGTGCCAGCAGCCCCGGGACAGGGGGCTACACCTTC. It specifies CASSPGTGGYTF. This receptor chain uses TRBV5-5 and TRBJ1-2, with TRBD1 matching 9 junction bases. There are 12 amino acids in the CDR3, from cysteine to phenylalanine inclusive. Here the CDR3 DNA is all that survives: 36 bases in frame from base 1. CDR1 and CDR2 (SGHKS, YYEKEE) derive from the germline V gene (reference sequence). V ends up 4 bases short and J 8 bases short, with an unmatched junction base count of 3.